This T cell receptor (beta chain) was captured by sequencing in a study of cytomegalovirus exposure and HLA in healthy donors. Points from the study as a whole: Specificity for CMV antigens was confirmed in vitro for a few of the CMV-associated chains. No immune exposure information besides CMV serostatus was available.

Regarding this clone: Antigen specificity is unknown.

Researchers ran the PCR with 60 Vbeta and 13 Jbeta primers. Clones were read by immunoSEQ multiplex PCR, and TCRdb kept only the in-frame ones, dropping some. The repertoire holds about 130,000 clones, about four fifths seen once, with about 2% in the top ten. Per the germline V gene, CDR1 is PRHDT and CDR2 is FYEKMQ (reference sequence). V shed 1 base and J 4 bases; nucleotides not matched to a gene: 3. The CDR3 is 14 residues long. The chain uses TRBV13 and TRBJ1-2, with 7 positions matching TRBD1. Sequencing used PBMCs. The receptor's source is a man aged 18 to 30 in good health and CMV-seronegative. The CDR3: CASSLEGQIYGYTF. As DNA, the CDR3 is TGTGCCAGCAGCTTAGAGGGACAGATCTATGGCTACACCTTC. Drawing the rest from reference TRBV13 and TRBJ1-2, the complete variable domain is AAGVIQSPRHLIKEKRETATLKCYPIPRHDTVYWYQQGPGQDPQFLISFYEKMQSDKGSIPDRFSAQQFSDYHSELNMSSLELGDSALYFCASSLEGQIYGYTFGSGTRLTVV.